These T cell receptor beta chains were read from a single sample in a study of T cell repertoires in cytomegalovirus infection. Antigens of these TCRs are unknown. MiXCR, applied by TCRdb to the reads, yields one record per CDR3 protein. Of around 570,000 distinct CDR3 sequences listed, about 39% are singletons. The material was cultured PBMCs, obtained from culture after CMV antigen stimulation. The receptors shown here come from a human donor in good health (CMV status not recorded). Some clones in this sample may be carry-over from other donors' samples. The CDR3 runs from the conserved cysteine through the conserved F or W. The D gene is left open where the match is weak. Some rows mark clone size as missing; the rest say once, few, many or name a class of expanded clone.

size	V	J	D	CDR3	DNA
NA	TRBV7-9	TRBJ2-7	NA	CASSLAASRVRSYEQYF	TGTGCCAGCAGCTTAGCGGCATCTCGGGTGCGATCCTACGAGCAGTACTTC
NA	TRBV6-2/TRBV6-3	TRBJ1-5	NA	CASSHGRDQHF	TGTGCCAGCAGTCACGGACGCGATCAGCATTTT
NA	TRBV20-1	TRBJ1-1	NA	CSVGRVVNTEAFF	TGCAGTGTAGGTCGGGTCGTGAACACTGAAGCTTTCTTT
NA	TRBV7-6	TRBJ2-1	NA	CASSVLGGEEQFF	TGTGCCAGCAGCGTACTGGGGGGCGAAGAGCAGTTCTTC
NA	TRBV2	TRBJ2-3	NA	CASSFRTASTDTQYF	TGTGCCAGCAGTTTCAGGACTGCTAGCACAGATACGCAGTATTTT
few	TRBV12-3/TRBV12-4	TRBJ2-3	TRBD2	CASRTAGATDTQYF	TGTGCCAGCAGGACAGCGGGGGCCACAGATACGCAGTATTTT
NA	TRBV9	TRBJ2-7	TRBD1	CASSPRGTGGYEQYF	TGTGCCAGCAGCCCCCGGGGGACAGGGGGCTACGAGCAGTACTTC
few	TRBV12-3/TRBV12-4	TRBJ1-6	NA	CASSSLGGVNSPLHF	TGTGCCAGCAGTTCCCTAGGTGGGGTCAATTCACCCCTCCACTTT
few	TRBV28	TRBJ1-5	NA	CASKGLYNQPQHF	TGTGCCAGCAAGGGCCTTTACAATCAGCCCCAGCATTTT
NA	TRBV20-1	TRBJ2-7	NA	CSARPAVLEQYF	TGCAGTGCTAGACCAGCGGTTCTCGAGCAGTACTTC
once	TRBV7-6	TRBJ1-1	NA	CASSLGYAGMNTEAFF	TGTGCCAGCAGCTTAGGGTACGCGGGTATGAACACTGAAGCTTTCTTT
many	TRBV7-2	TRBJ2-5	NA	CASSLGQGTQYF	TGTGCCAGCAGCTTAGGGCAGGGGACCCAGTACTTC
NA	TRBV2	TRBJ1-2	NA	CASSEALHGYTF	TGTGCCAGCAGTGAAGCGCTTCACGGCTACACCTTC
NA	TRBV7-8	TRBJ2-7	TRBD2	CASSKLAGVNYEQYF	TGTGCCAGCAGCAAACTAGCGGGAGTTAACTACGAGCAGTACTTC
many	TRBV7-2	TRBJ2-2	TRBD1	CASSSRQGAGTGELFF	TGTGCCAGCAGCTCCAGACAGGGGGCGGGCACCGGGGAGCTGTTTTTT